Presented here are 32 T cell receptor beta chains from one specimen sequenced in a study of graft-versus-host responses after intestinal transplantation. Which antigens these TCRs recognize remains unknown. Profiling relied on immunoSEQ multiplex PCR, and the TCRdb table lists in-frame clones only, not all of them. The sample carries tens of thousands of clones, 90% to 95% recorded once. The sequencing here drew on unstimulated CD8+ T cells sorted from spleen or lymph node cells, taken before transplant. These receptor sequences come from a human donor who was the organ donor for an intestinal transplant.

The chain recombines TRBV28 with TRBJ2-7; TRBD2 aligns across 8 bases. Looked up from germline, CDR1 is MDHEN and CDR2 is SYDVKM. This CDR3 is 18 amino acids long. Trimming at V came to 4 bases and at J to 1 base, leaving 15 bases not matched to a gene. The CDR3 DNA reads as TGTGCCAGCAGTTCACCCTCGGGTAGCGGGGACGATTCCTACGAGCAGTACTTC. Its translation: CASSSPSGSGDDSYEQYF.

The chain links TRBV28 to TRBJ1-6, with TRBD1 as a possible D gene (5 bases). This CDR3 is built from 14 residues. The V gene's germline CDR1 is MDHEN and CDR2 SYDVKM. Trimming cost V 3 bases and J 10 bases, with 13 bases left between them. CDR3: CASSLDRGNSPLHF. CDR3 nucleotide sequence: TGTGCCAGCAGTTTGGACCGGGGGAACTCACCCCTCCACTTT.

The chain joins TRBV29-1 to TRBJ2-2; D is perhaps TRBD1 (6 bases). V was shortened by 6 bases and J by 6 bases, with 14 bases between the two germline ends. This CDR3 comprises 13 residues. The V gene's germline CDR1 is SQVTM and CDR2 ANQGSEA. The CDR3 reads CSVLTGISGELFF. The CDR3 nucleotides read TGCAGCGTCCTGACAGGAATCTCCGGGGAGCTGTTTTTT.

This CDR3 is CASSEVGFSYEQYF. The CDR3 region has the DNA TGTGCCAGCAGTGAAGTTGGTTTCTCCTACGAGCAGTACTTC. This sequence joins TRBV6-1 and TRBJ2-7; no definite D call. The CDR3 spans 14 residues. The germline V gene has CDR1 MNHNS and CDR2 SASEGT. Deletions cut 1 base from V and 0 bases from J, with 7 bases between.

V usage is TRBV18 and J usage is TRBJ1-1; 9 bases line up with TRBD1. The J segment lost 1 base and the V segment lost 5 bases, leaving 14 bases of the junction unmatched. The length of the CDR3 is 18 residues. Germline lookup yields CDR1 KGHSH and CDR2 LQKENI. CDR3 DNA sequence: TGTGCCAGCTCATCCAAATTCGAAGCGGGACAGGGGAACACTGAAGCTTTCTTT. Translating it yields CASSSKFEAGQGNTEAFF. The full variable domain, its missing parts supplied by reference TRBV18 and TRBJ1-1, is NAGVMQNPRHLVRRRGQEARLRCSPMKGHSHVYWYRQLPEEGLKFMVYLQKENIIDESGMPKERFSAEFPKEGPSILRIQQVVRGDSAAYFCASSSKFEAGQGNTEAFFGQGTRLTVV.

Only a few counts were recorded for this clone. This sequence joins TRBV6-1 and TRBJ2-7; no definite D call. The CDR3 extends over 13 amino acids. CDR1 MNHNS and CDR2 SASEGT come from the germline V gene. The germline V and J ends were trimmed by 0 bases and 0 bases, with 3 bases remaining between them. The CDR3 sequence is CASSEASSYEQYF. In DNA form, the CDR3 reads TGTGCCAGCAGTGAAGCCAGCTCCTACGAGCAGTACTTC.

This chain joins TRBV5-1 and TRBJ2-1; the D gene is possibly TRBD2 (6 bases). CDR1 is SGHRS and CDR2 is YFSETQ in the germline V gene. CDR3 length: 15 amino acids. Trimming stripped 4 bases from V and 3 bases from J, with 14 bases between. CDR3 residues: CASSRETSYYNEQFF. The CDR3 nucleotides read TGCGCCAGCAGCCGGGAGACTAGTTACTACAATGAGCAGTTCTTC.

The chain couples TRBV27 to TRBJ2-7; D is undetermined. There are 13 residues in the CDR3. Germline CDR1 is MNHEY and CDR2 is SMNVEV (reference sequence). V gave up 2 bases and J gave up 4 bases, with 9 bases separating them. In nucleotides, the CDR3 is TGTGCCAGCAGTTTAACCAGGACGTACGAGCAGTACTTC. Residues: CASSLTRTYEQYF.

The J gene is TRBJ1-2, the V gene TRBV7-9, with no clear D. The CDR3 spans 15 residues. The V gene lost 4 bases and the J gene lost 8 bases, with 20 bases spanning the gap. CDR1 is SEHNR, CDR2 FQNEAQ, per germline (reference sequence). CDR3 sequence reads: CASSSGIELSRGYTF. The CDR3 DNA reads as TGTGCCAGCAGCTCTGGTATCGAGCTTTCGAGGGGCTACACCTTC. The variable domain in full, completed from reference TRBV7-9 and TRBJ1-2, reads DTGVSQNPRHKITKRGQNVTFRCDPISEHNRLYWYRQTLGQGPEFLTYFQNEAQLEKSRLLSDRFSAERPKGSFSTLEIQRTEQGDSAMYLCASSSGIELSRGYTFGSGTRLTVV.

Of note for this clone: The conserved phenylalanine or tryptophan is not found at the CDR3 terminus, so this likely reflects a read error. This sequence joins TRBV27 and TRBJ2-7; no firm D call. The length of the CDR3 is 12 residues. Trimming shortened V by 5 bases and J by 7 bases, and 12 bases separated the two germline ends. From germline, CDR1 is MNHEY and CDR2 SMNVEV (reference sequence). This chain's CDR3 is CASSPNMGEQYL. CDR3 nucleotides: TGTGCCAGCAGTCCCAATATGGGGGAGCAGTACCTC.

This clone has just one count. This chain joins TRBV28 and TRBJ1-1; D is uncertain. The V end lost 3 bases, the J end lost 2 bases, and 4 bases lay between the germline ends. Germline CDR1 and CDR2: MDHEN and SYDVKM. CDR3 length: 12 residues. CDR3 DNA sequence: TGTGCCAGCAGTTTTATAAACACTGAAGCTTTCTTT. Protein: CASSFINTEAFF.

The chain employs TRBV7-9 and TRBJ2-7; weak D call: TRBD1 (5 bases). Germline CDR1 is SEHNR and CDR2 is FQNEAQ (reference sequence). The CDR3 is 14 amino acids. The V and J ends lost 1 base and 5 bases respectively, with 12 bases between them. The CDR3 here is CASSLGQGFDEQYF. CDR3 DNA sequence: TGTGCCAGCAGCTTAGGCCAGGGCTTTGACGAGCAGTACTTC.

The chain employs TRBV6-1 and TRBJ1-5, with 7 bases that match TRBD1. The V and J ends lost 2 bases and 1 base, in that order; junction bases with no gene match: 5. This CDR3 is 16 amino acids long. CDR1 is MNHNS and CDR2 is SASEGT in the germline V gene. The CDR3 here is CASSELTGPSNQPQHF. The DNA of the CDR3 is TGTGCCAGCAGTGAATTGACAGGGCCGAGCAATCAGCCCCAGCATTTT.

V usage is TRBV4-1 and J usage is TRBJ1-1; D may be TRBD1 (6 bases). Germline CDR1 and CDR2: MGHRA and YSYEKL. There are 15 residues in the CDR3. The germline V and J ends were trimmed by 2 bases and 4 bases, with 14 bases remaining between them. This chain's CDR3 is CASSQIVTGRTEAFF. DNA for the CDR3: TGCGCCAGCAGCCAAATCGTTACAGGGCGCACTGAAGCTTTCTTT.

The gene calls are TRBV15 and TRBJ1-4; D perhaps matches TRBD1 (5 bases). There are 17 residues in the CDR3. From germline, CDR1 is LNHNV and CDR2 YYDKDF (reference sequence). Trimming removed 4 bases from V and 4 bases from J, with 19 bases in between. The CDR3 reads CATSTLPPDSLNEKLFF. Here the CDR3 DNA reads TGTGCCACCAGCACTCTCCCCCCTGACAGTCTTAATGAAAAACTGTTTTTT.

CDR3 sequence reads: CASSSYWDNSYEQYF. The CDR3 DNA is TGTGCCAGCAGCTCTTATTGGGACAACTCCTACGAGCAGTACTTC. This sequence joins TRBV7-2 and TRBJ2-7; D perhaps matches TRBD1 (6 bases). CDR1 SGHTA and CDR2 FQGNSA come from the germline V gene. The V end was cut by 4 bases, the J end by 0 bases, with 13 bases between. The CDR3 contains 15 residues.

Concerning this clone: Different DNA sequences within this sample yield the same CDR3. The V gene is TRBV27, the J gene TRBJ2-2; 10 nucleotides line up with TRBD1. This CDR3 contains 16 residues. Germline CDR1 MNHEY, CDR2 SMNVEV (reference sequence). V shed 5 bases and J 4 bases; nucleotides not matched to a gene: 7. The CDR3 DNA sequence: TGTGCCAGCAGTCTACTCCGGACAGGGGGCACCGGGGAGCTGTTTTTT. Its translation: CASSLLRTGGTGELFF.

The V gene is TRBV19, the J gene TRBJ2-1, with unresolved D. CDR3 length: 15 residues. V was pared by 5 bases and J by 3 bases, with 14 bases between. Germline CDR1 is LNHDA and CDR2 is SQIVND (reference sequence). The chain's CDR3 is CASSLMGLDYNEQFF. The CDR3 nucleotides are TGTGCCAGTAGTCTCATGGGGTTAGACTACAATGAGCAGTTCTTC. The full variable domain, with the rest looked up from reference TRBV19 and TRBJ2-1, is DGGITQSPKYLFRKEGQNVTLSCEQNLNHDAMYWYRQDPGQGLRLIYYSQIVNDFQKGDIAEGYSVSREKKESFPLTVTSAQKNPTAFYLCASSLMGLDYNEQFFGPGTRLTVL.

The gene calls are TRBV11-2 and TRBJ1-5; D is uncertain. Trimming removed 3 bases at V and 6 bases at J, with 12 bases between. This CDR3 spans 14 amino acids. In germline, CDR1 is SGHAT, CDR2 FQNNGV. The CDR3 DNA follows: TGTGCCAGCAGCTTTGGAGGCCCTACTCAGCCCCAGCATTTT. It codes for CASSFGGPTQPQHF.

The genes are TRBV4-2 and TRBJ2-7; no clear D gene. From germline, CDR1 is LGHNA and CDR2 YNFKEQ. V lost 4 bases to trimming and J lost 0 bases, with 10 bases between them. This CDR3 is built from 14 residues. CDR3 residues: CASSPGRYSYEQYF. The CDR3, as DNA: TGTGCCAGCAGCCCCGGACGGTACTCCTACGAGCAGTACTTC.

The rearrangement links TRBV6-1 to TRBJ1-4, with D tentatively TRBD1 (5 bases). The CDR3 contains 14 residues. V was pared by 1 base and J by 8 bases, with 11 bases between. Per germline, CDR1 MNHNS and CDR2 SASEGT. The CDR3: CASSEGKGSEKLFF. Written as DNA, the CDR3 is TGTGCCAGCAGTGAAGGGAAGGGGAGCGAAAAACTGTTTTTT.

This clone was counted a single time. The rearrangement uses TRBV9 and TRBJ2-1; possibly TRBD1 for D (6 bases). Germline V gene lookup returns CDR1 SGDLS and CDR2 YYNGEE. The V end was cut by 0 bases, the J end by 10 bases, with 20 bases between. This CDR3 is 16 amino acids long. CDR3 protein: CASSVGSIGFQGEQFF. The CDR3 DNA reads TGTGCCAGCAGCGTAGGTTCTATAGGCTTTCAGGGGGAGCAGTTCTTC.

Comment on this clone: This specimen includes other DNA sequences encoding the same CDR3. The chain links TRBV2 to TRBJ2-5; 8 bases are a match to TRBD2. This CDR3 comprises 14 residues. After removal of 6 bases from V and 5 bases from J, the junction contained 8 bases not matched to a gene. Germline lookup yields CDR1 SNHLY and CDR2 FYNNEI. The chain's CDR3 is CASRAGGTLETQYF. The CDR3 DNA follows: TGTGCCAGCAGGGCGGGGGGCACGTTGGAGACCCAGTACTTC.

CDR3 sequence reads: CASSQDAGGYEQFF. CDR3 nucleotide sequence: TGCGCCAGCAGCCAAGATGCAGGGGGCTATGAGCAGTTCTTC. The rearrangement joins TRBV4-3 to TRBJ2-1, with 8 bases identical to TRBD1. Germline lookup yields CDR1 LGHNA and CDR2 YSLEER. V was pared by 0 bases and J by 8 bases, with 3 bases of the junction left unmatched. This CDR3 region has 14 residues.

The chain carries TRBV5-5 and TRBJ2-1; D gene uncertain. Germline values: CDR1 SGHKS, CDR2 YYEKEE (reference sequence). CDR3 length: 13 amino acids. V was cut by 4 bases and J by 1 base, with 6 bases left in between. In nucleotides, the CDR3 is TGTGCCAGCAGCGGCCAGTCCTACAATGAGCAGTTCTTC. Protein: CASSGQSYNEQFF. Drawing the rest from reference TRBV5-5 and TRBJ2-1, the complete variable domain is DAGVTQSPTHLIKTRGQQVTLRCSPISGHKSVSWYQQVLGQGPQFIFQYYEKEERGRGNFPDRFSARQFPNYSSELNVNALLLGDSALYLCASSGQSYNEQFFGPGTRLTVL.

The V and J genes are TRBV6-5 and TRBJ1-5; weak D call: TRBD1 (6 bases). The CDR3 contains 14 residues. Germline-derived CDR1 and CDR2 are MNHEY and SVGAGI. Between the trimmed V and J ends, which lost 5 bases and 7 bases, there was a span of 15 bases. The CDR3 DNA is TGTGCCAGCAGTCCTCGGGACATTTACCAGCCCCAGCATTTT. Translated: CASSPRDIYQPQHF.

The CDR3: CASSQLAASYGYTF. The CDR3 DNA reads TGCGCCAGCAGCCAACTGGCCGCCTCGTATGGCTACACCTTC. The chain is built from TRBV4-1 and TRBJ1-2; the D is unclear. This CDR3 region has 14 residues. The germline V gene encodes CDR1 MGHRA and CDR2 YSYEKL. The V and J ends lost 2 bases and 5 bases respectively, with 12 bases between them.

This chain connects TRBV7-6 to TRBJ2-3, with a possible D match to TRBD2 (7 bases). In germline, CDR1 is SGHVS, CDR2 FNYEAQ. The V gene lost 0 bases and the J gene lost 4 bases, with 11 bases spanning the gap. CDR3 size: 15 residues. The CDR3 spells CASSLAGGPPDTQYF. The CDR3 DNA reads TGTGCCAGCAGCTTAGCGGGGGGGCCTCCAGATACGCAGTATTTT.

This rearrangement joins TRBV7-2 to TRBJ1-1; D is possibly TRBD1 (5 bases). Germline CDR1 is SGHTA and CDR2 is FQGNSA. This CDR3 comprises 16 residues. V dropped 5 bases and J dropped 1 base, with 17 bases sitting between them. For the CDR3, the DNA is TGTGCCAGCAGCCCATATGGGGCAGGCACGAACACTGAAGCTTTCTTT. Translated, it gives CASSPYGAGTNTEAFF. The full variable domain, in which reference TRBV7-2 and TRBJ1-1 provide the parts outside the CDR3, is GAGVSQSPSNKVTEKGKDVELRCDPISGHTALYWYRQSLGQGLEFLIYFQGNSAPDKSGLPSDRFSAERTGGSVSTLTIQRTQQEDSAVYLCASSPYGAGTNTEAFFGQGTRLTVV.

CDR3 bases: TGCGCCAGCAGCTTGGCCGGAGGGGGCAATGAGCAGTTCTTC. Translated, it gives CASSLAGGGNEQFF. V usage is TRBV5-1 and J usage is TRBJ2-1; D may match TRBD1 or TRBD2 (6 bases each). The ends were cut back, 0 bases at V and 6 bases at J, with 10 bases in the middle. CDR3 size: 14 residues. Germline V gene sequence: CDR1 SGHRS, CDR2 YFSETQ.

CDR3 protein: CASSVVGLAEQETQYF. Written as DNA, the CDR3 is TGTGCCAGCAGCGTAGTTGGACTAGCGGAACAAGAGACCCAGTACTTC. V and J are TRBV9 and TRBJ2-5; 10 positions match TRBD2. CDR1 is SGDLS and CDR2 is YYNGEE in the germline V gene. V trimming: 0 bases; J trimming: 2 bases; junction bases outside the gene matches: 4. The CDR3 spans 16 residues.

The chain couples TRBV28 to TRBJ2-7; 10 nucleotides agree with TRBD2. The CDR3 covers 17 residues. The trim removed 6 bases at V and 4 bases at J, leaving 15 bases unmatched. Germline CDR1 MDHEN, CDR2 SYDVKM. As DNA, the CDR3 is TGTGCCAGCAGCCTAAATATAGCGGGGGGAAACGTATACGAGCAGTACTTC. Protein: CASSLNIAGGNVYEQYF.